The text below deals with one T cell receptor (beta chain). Antigen unknown. TCRdb re-derived calls from the 5' RACE reads in MiXCR, one entry per CDR3 protein. The data contain roughly 720,000 distinct CDR3 sequences, approximately 18% of them singletons. J was trimmed by 9 bases and V by 1 base; bases with no gene match: 4. The germline V gene encodes CDR1 LNHNV and CDR2 YYDKDF (reference sequence). The CDR3 totals 15 residues. These data come from a study of identical twins. Overall study results and limits: For zero-insertion analyses, partial confounding could come from invariant MAIT and iNKT cells.

These data also featured in a second study, about T cells expressing NK-cell markers.

Material: PBMCs. This TCR was recovered from a woman aged 18-29 years in good health. V and J are TRBV15 and TRBJ2-1; 12 bases map to TRBD2. CDR3 DNA sequence: TGTGCCACCAGCAGAGGACTAGCGGGAGTGGGTGAGCAGTTCTTC. It translates to CATSRGLAGVGEQFF.